This TCR beta chain was captured by sequencing in a study of T cells expressing NK-cell markers. Study as a whole: It was sorted CD3+CD56-NKG2C+, CD3+CD56+NKG2C- and CD3+CD56+NKG2C+ T cells that provided the TCR beta repertoires. Findings and caveats of the study: For several donors, the dominant NKG2C+ clonotypes made up 1.0-7.0% of their CD8+ T cells.

Germline CDR1 and CDR2: SGHTA and FQGNSA. This CDR3 has 15 residues. TCRdb reprocessed the 5' RACE reads and keeps a single row for each CDR3 protein, giving no DNA. Its table records roughly 160,000 distinct CDR3 sequences. On this clonotype itself: Its matching antigen is unknown.

The chain links TRBV7-2 to TRBJ2-1; TCRdb's D gene call, TRBD1, goes unchecked for lack of DNA. This TCR derives from a man aged 18 to 69 in good health. Material for sequencing was blood T cells: a sorted CD56 or NKG2C T cell subset, CD4+ or CD8+ T cells, or bulk PBMC T cells (not recorded which). The CDR3 reads CASRWGGAPYNEQFF. Together with reference TRBV7-2 and TRBJ2-1, the CDR3 gives the full variable domain: GAGVSQSPSNKVTEKGKDVELRCDPISGHTALYWYRQSLGQGLEFLIYFQGNSAPDKSGLPSDRFSAERTGGSVSTLTIQRTQQEDSAVYLCASRWGGAPYNEQFFGPGTRLTVL.